This TCR beta chain was identified in a study of shared clonotypes between healthy human individuals. The study, taken as a whole, reports: Clonotypes shared by all four sorted-subset donors had higher generation probabilities than non-shared clonotypes.

As for this clone: Antigen specificity is unknown.

The repertoire was sequenced with immunoSEQ multiplex PCR; TCRdb's copy has only in-frame clones and lacks some. This sample has some 360,000 clones; around four fifths occur once, and the top ten carry more than 9%. Donors comprised healthy HIV-negative adults lacking recent acute infections or vaccinations. Adult Caucasians living in Nashville, Tennessee made up all of the donors. The sequencing sample was made of memory CD4+ T cells sorted from blood. Documented subset: CD45RA-negative fraction. The receptor's source is a young man in good health.

The CDR3 is CASGGLNSNQPQHF. The CDR3 nucleotides are TGTGCCAGCGGAGGGCTAAATAGCAATCAGCCCCAGCATTTT. V gene TRBV27 combines with J gene TRBJ1-5; D not certain. The CDR3 is 14 amino acids. CDR1 and CDR2 (germline): MNHEY, SMNVEV (reference sequence). The V end was cut by 8 bases, the J end by 0 bases, with 11 bases between.